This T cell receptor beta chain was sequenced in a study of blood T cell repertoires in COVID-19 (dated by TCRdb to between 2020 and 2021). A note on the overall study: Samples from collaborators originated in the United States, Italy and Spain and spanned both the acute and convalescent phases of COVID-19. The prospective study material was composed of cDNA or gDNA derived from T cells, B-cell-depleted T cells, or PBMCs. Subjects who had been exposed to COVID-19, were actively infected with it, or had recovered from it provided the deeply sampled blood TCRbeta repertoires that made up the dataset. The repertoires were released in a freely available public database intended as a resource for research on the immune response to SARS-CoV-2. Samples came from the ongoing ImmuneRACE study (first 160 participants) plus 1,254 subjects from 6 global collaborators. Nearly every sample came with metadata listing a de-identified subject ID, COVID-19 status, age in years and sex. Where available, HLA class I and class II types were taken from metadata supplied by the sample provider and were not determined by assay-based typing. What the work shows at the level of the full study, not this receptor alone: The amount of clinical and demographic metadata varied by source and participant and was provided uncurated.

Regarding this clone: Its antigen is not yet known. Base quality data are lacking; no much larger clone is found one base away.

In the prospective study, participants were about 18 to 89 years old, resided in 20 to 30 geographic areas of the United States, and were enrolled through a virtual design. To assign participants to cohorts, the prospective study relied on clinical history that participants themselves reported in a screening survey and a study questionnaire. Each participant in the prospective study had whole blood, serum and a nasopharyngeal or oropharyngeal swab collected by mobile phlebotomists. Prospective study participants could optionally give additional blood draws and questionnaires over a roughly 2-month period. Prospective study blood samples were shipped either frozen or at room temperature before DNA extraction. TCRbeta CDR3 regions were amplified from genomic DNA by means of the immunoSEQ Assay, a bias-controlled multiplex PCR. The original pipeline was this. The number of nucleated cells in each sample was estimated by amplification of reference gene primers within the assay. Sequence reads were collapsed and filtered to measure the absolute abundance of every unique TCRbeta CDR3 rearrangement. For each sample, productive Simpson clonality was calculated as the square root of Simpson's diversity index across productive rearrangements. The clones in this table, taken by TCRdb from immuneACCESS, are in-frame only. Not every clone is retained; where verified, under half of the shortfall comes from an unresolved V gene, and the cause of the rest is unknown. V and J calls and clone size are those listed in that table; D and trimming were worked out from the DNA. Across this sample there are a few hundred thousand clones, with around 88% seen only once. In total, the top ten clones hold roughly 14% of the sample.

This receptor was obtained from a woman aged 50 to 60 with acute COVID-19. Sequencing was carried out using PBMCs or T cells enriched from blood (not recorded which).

The CDR3 is CASSLNRYSGNTIYF. The DNA sequence is as follows: TGTGCCAGCAGCTTAAACAGATACTCTGGAAACACCATATATTTT. This chain is built from TRBV7-2 and TRBJ1-3; a confident D gene designation cannot be given. Trimming takes 2 bases from V and 0 bases from J, and the germline ends sit 8 bases apart. CDR1 and CDR2 are read off the germline V gene as SGHTA and FQGNSA. The CDR3 measures 15 amino acids from cysteine to phenylalanine. The read is trimmed to its CDR3 DNA, 45 bases read in frame from base 1.